This T cell receptor (beta chain) comes out of a study of T-cell memory formation after mild COVID-19. TCRdb reprocessed the 5' RACE reads via MiXCR and lists one record per CDR3 protein. Of about 290,000 distinct CDR3 sequences listed, roughly 15% are singletons. The germline V gene has CDR1 SGHTA and CDR2 FQGNSA. The V and J ends lost 1 base and 4 bases, in that order; junction bases with no gene match: 9. The CDR3 sequence is 18 residues long. This clonotype showed up just a few times. The chain recombines TRBV7-2 with TRBJ2-6, with 8 bases lining up with TRBD1. The receptor was isolated from a man aged 18 to 35 who had mild COVID-19 (a few samples of this study predate the infection). Cell type and time point are not known. Sequencing used PBMCs or a T cell subset sorted from them (not recorded which). The CDR3: CASSLVGTGLSGANVLTF. The CDR3 nucleotides are TGTGCCAGCAGCTTAGTGGGGACAGGACTTTCCGGGGCCAACGTCCTGACTTTC.